Sequencing of this T cell receptor (beta chain) was carried out in a study of blood T cell repertoires in COVID-19. Across the whole study: T cells, B-cell-depleted T cells, or PBMCs provided the cDNA or gDNA that served as material.

TCRdb keeps only in-frame clones here, not all; method: immunoSEQ multiplex PCR. The sample lists roughly 50,000 clones, 60% to 80% occurring once. CDR3 size: 12 residues. In germline, CDR1 is LNHDA, CDR2 SQIVND (reference sequence). The V end was cut by 4 bases, the J end by 5 bases, with 8 bases between. Sequenced: peripheral blood. This sequence joins TRBV19 and TRBJ1-1, with a weak D call TRBD1 (5 bases). The source of this sequence is a human donor with active or convalescent COVID-19. The donor label of this sample is uncertain. The CDR3 sequence is CASSTGRTEAFF. The DNA for the CDR3 is TGTGCCAGTAGTACAGGGAGGACTGAAGCTTTCTTT.